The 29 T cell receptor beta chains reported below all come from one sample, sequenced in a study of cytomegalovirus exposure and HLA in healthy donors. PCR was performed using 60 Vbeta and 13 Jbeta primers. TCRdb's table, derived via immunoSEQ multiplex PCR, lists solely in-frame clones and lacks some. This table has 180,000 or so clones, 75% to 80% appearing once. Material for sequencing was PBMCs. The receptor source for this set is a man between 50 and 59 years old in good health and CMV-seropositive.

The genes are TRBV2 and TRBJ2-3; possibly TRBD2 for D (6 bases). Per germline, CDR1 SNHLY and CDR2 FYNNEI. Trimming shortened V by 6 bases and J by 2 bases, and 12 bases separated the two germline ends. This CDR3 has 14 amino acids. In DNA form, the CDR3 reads TGTGCCAGCAGGGAGGGACTTTCCACAGATACGCAGTATTTT. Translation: CASREGLSTDTQYF.

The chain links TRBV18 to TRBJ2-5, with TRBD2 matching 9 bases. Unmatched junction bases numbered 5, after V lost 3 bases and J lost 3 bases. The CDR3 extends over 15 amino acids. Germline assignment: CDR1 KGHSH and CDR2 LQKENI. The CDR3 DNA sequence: TGTGCCAGCTCACCTAGCGGGGGCTACAAAGAGACCCAGTACTTC. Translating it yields CASSPSGGYKETQYF.

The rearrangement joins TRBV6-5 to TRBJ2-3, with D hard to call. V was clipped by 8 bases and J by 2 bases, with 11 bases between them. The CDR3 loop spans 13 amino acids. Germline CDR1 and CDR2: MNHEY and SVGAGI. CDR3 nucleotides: TGTGCCAGCTCCGAACATTCCACAGATACGCAGTATTTT. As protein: CASSEHSTDTQYF.

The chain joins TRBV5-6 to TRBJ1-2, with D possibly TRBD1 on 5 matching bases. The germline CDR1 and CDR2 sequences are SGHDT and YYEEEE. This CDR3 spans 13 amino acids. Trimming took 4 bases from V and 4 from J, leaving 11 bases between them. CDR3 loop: CASSGGGAYGYTF. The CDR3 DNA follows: TGTGCCAGCAGCGGCGGCGGGGCCTATGGCTACACCTTC.

The CDR3 sequence: CATTPGYNSPLHF. The DNA for the CDR3 is TGTGCCACTACACCGGGTTATAATTCACCCCTCCACTTT. The V call is TRBV27, the J call TRBJ1-6; no definite D call. Trimming left V 10 bases short and J 4 bases short, with 11 bases between. This CDR3 spans 13 amino acids. Germline CDR1 MNHEY, CDR2 SMNVEV (reference sequence).

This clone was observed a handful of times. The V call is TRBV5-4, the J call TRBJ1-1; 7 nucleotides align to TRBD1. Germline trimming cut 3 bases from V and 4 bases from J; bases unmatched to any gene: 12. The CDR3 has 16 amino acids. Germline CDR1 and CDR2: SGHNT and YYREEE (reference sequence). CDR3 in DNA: TGTGCCAGCAGCTCATCCGAGACAGGGTGGGGCACTGAAGCTTTCTTT. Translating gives CASSSSETGWGTEAFF. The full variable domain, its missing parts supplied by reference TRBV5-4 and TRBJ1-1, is ETGVTQSPTHLIKTRGQQVTLRCSSQSGHNTVSWYQQALGQGPQFIFQYYREEENGRGNFPPRFSGLQFPNYSSELNVNALELDDSALYLCASSSSETGWGTEAFFGQGTRLTVV.

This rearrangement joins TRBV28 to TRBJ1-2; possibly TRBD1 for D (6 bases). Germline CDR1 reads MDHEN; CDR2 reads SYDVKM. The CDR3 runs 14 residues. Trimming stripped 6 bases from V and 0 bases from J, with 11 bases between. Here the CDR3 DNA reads TGTGCCAGCAGCTCAGGGGCTACTAACTATGGCTACACCTTC. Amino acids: CASSSGATNYGYTF.

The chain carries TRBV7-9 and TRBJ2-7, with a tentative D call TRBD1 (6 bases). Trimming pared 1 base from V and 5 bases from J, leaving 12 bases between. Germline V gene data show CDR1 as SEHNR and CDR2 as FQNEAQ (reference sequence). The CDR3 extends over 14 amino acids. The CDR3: CASSLVAGVHEQYV. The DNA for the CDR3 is TGTGCCAGCAGCTTAGTGGCAGGGGTCCACGAGCAGTACGTC.

The CDR3 loop reads CASSLGITGTDSPLHF. CDR3 DNA sequence: TGTGCCAGCAGCTTGGGGATTACAGGAACAGATTCACCCCTCCACTTT. V and J are TRBV5-7 and TRBJ1-6, with D maybe TRBD1 (5 bases). TRBV5-7 is marked as an open reading frame, function uncertain. This CDR3 has 16 amino acids. Deletions cut 0 bases from V and 8 bases from J, with 15 bases between.

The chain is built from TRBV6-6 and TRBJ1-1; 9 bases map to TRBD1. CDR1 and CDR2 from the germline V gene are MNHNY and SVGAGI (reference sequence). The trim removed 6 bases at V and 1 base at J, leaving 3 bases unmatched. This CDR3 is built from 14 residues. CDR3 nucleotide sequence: TGTGCCAGCAGATGGGACAGGGAGAACACTGAAGCTTTCTTT. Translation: CASRWDRENTEAFF.

CDR3 nucleotide sequence: TGTGCCACCAGCAAGGGGGGGAGCTCCTATGGCTACACCTTC. This encodes CATSKGGSSYGYTF. This sequence joins TRBV15 and TRBJ1-2; D is perhaps TRBD1 (6 bases). The V and J ends lost 4 bases and 4 bases respectively, with 13 bases between them. The CDR3 length is 14 residues. Germline V gene lookup returns CDR1 LNHNV and CDR2 YYDKDF (reference sequence).

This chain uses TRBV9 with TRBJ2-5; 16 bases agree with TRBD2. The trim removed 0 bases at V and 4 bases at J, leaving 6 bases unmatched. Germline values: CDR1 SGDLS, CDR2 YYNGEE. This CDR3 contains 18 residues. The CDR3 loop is CASSVAGTSGGALETQYF. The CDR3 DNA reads TGTGCCAGCAGCGTAGCTGGGACTAGCGGGGGGGCGTTAGAGACCCAGTACTTC.

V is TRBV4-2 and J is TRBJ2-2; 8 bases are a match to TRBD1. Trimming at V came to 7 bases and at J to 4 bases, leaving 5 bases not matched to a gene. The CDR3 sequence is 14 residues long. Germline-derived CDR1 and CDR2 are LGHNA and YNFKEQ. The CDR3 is CASNGQGPTGELFF. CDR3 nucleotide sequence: TGTGCCAGCAACGGACAGGGCCCCACCGGGGAGCTGTTTTTT.

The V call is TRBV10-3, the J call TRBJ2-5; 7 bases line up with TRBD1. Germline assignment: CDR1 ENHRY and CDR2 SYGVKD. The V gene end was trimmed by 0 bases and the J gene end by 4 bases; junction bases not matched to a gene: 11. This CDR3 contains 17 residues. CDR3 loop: CAISESSRGLSGETQYF. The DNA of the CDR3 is TGTGCCATCAGTGAGTCGAGCAGGGGGTTATCGGGAGAGACCCAGTACTTC.

This CDR3 is CASSPRAEAGGYTF. The CDR3 coding sequence is TGTGCCAGCTCACCCAGGGCTGAGGCGGGAGGCTACACCTTC. This sequence joins TRBV18 and TRBJ1-2; D is perhaps TRBD1 (5 bases). Germline values: CDR1 KGHSH, CDR2 LQKENI. V shed 3 bases and J shed 8 bases, with 16 bases lying between them. This CDR3 has 14 amino acids. Looking up the rest from reference TRBV18 and TRBJ1-2 gives the full variable domain: NAGVMQNPRHLVRRRGQEARLRCSPMKGHSHVYWYRQLPEEGLKFMVYLQKENIIDESGMPKERFSAEFPKEGPSILRIQQVVRGDSAAYFCASSPRAEAGGYTFGSGTRLTVV.

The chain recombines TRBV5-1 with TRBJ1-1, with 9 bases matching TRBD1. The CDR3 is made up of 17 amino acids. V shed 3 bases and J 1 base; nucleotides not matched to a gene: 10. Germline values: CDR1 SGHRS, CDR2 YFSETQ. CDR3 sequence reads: CASSSGKTGGANTEAFF. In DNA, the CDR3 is TGCGCCAGCAGCTCCGGAAAAACAGGGGGCGCGAACACTGAAGCTTTCTTT.

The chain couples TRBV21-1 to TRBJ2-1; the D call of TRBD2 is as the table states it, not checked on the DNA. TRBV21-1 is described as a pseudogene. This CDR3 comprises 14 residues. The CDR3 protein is CASSKSGGGNEQFF. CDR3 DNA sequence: TGTGCCAGCAGCAAGTCTGGCGGGGGCAATGAGCAGTTCTTC.

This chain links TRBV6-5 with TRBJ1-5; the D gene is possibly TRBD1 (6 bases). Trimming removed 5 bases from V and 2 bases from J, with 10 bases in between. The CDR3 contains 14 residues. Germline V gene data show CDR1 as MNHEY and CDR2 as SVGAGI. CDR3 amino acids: CASSRTVGNQPQHF. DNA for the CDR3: TGTGCCAGCAGTCGGACAGTTGGCAATCAGCCCCAGCATTTT.

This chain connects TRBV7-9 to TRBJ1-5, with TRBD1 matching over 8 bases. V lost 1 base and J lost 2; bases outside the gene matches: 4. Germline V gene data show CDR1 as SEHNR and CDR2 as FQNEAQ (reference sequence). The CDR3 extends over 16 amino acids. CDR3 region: CASSLGDRRGNQPQHF. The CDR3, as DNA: TGTGCCAGCAGCTTAGGGGACAGGAGGGGCAATCAGCCCCAGCATTTT.

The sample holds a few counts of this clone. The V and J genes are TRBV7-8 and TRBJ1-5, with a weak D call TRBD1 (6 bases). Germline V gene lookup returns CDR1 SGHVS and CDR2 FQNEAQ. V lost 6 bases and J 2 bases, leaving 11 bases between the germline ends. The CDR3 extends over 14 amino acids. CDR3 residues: CASRDSGGNQPQHF. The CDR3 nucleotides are TGTGCCAGCAGGGACTCAGGGGGCAATCAGCCCCAGCATTTT.

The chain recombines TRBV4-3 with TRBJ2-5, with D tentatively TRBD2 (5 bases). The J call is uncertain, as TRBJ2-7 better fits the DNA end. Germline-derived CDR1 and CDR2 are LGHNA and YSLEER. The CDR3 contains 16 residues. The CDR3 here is CASSQSVAGPTYEQYF. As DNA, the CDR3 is TGCGCCAGCAGCCAATCCGTGGCGGGTCCGACCTACGAGCAGTACTTC.

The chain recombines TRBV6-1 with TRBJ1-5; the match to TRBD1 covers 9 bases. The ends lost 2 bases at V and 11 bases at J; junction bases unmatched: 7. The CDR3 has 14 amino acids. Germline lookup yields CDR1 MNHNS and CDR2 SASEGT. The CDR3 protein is CASSEIGRTGAQHF. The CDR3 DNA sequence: TGTGCCAGCAGTGAAATCGGACGGACAGGGGCCCAGCATTTT.

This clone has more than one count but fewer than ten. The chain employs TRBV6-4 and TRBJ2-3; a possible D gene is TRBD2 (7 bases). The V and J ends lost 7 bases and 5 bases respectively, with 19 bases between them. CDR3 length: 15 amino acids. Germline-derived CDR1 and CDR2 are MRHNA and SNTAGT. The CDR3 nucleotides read TGTGCCAGCACCCCGTGGGGGGAGGGGGGAGATACGCAGTATTTT. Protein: CASTPWGEGGDTQYF.

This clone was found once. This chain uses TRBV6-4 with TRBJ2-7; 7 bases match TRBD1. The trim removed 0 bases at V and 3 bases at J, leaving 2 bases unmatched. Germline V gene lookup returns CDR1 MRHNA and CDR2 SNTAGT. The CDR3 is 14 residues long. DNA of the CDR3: TGTGCCAGCAGTGACTCGCAGGGGGTCTACGAGCAGTACGTC. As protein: CASSDSQGVYEQYV.

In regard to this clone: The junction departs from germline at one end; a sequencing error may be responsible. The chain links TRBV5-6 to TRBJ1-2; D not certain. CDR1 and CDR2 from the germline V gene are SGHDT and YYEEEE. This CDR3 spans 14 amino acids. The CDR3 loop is CASSLEASNYGYTF. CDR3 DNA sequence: TGTGCCAGCAGCTTGGAGGCATCCAACTATGGTTACACCTTC. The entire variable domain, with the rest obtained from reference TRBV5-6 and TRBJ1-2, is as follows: DAGVTQSPTHLIKTRGQQVTLRCSPKSGHDTVSWYQQALGQGPQFIFQYYEEEERQRGNFPDRFSGHQFPNYSSELNVNALLLGDSALYLCASSLEASNYGYTFGSGTRLTVV.

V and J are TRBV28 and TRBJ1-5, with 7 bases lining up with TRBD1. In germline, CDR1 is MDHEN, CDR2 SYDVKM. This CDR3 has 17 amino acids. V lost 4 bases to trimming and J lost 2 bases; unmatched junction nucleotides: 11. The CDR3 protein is CASSSRQNRGRNQPQHF. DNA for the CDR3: TGTGCCAGCAGTTCCAGACAGAACAGGGGTCGCAATCAGCCCCAGCATTTT.

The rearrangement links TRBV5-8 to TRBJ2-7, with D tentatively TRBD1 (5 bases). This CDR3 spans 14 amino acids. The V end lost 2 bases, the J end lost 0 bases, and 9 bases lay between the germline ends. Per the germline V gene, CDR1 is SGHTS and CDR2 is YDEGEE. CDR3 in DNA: TGTGCCAGCAGCTTACACAGGAGCTCCTACGAGCAGTACGTC. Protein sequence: CASSLHRSSYEQYV.

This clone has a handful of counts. The CDR3 bases are TGTGCCAGCACCCCTAGGGGTACTGAAGCTTTCTTT. This encodes CASTPRGTEAFF. The chain employs TRBV6-1 and TRBJ1-1; weak D call: TRBD1 (5 bases). CDR1 and CDR2 from the germline V gene are MNHNS and SASEGT. V lost 7 bases, J lost 5 bases, and 11 bases lay in between. CDR3 length: 12 residues.

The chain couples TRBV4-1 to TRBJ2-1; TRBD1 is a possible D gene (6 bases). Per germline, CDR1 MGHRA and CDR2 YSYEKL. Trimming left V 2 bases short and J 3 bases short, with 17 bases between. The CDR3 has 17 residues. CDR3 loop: CASSQPIGGDNYNEQFF. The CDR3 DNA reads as TGCGCCAGCAGCCAACCCATTGGGGGCGATAACTACAATGAGCAGTTCTTC.